This T cell receptor (beta chain) was recovered during a study of blood T cell repertoires in COVID-19 (dated by TCRdb to the early 2020s). As for the study more broadly: Samples covering the acute and convalescent phases of COVID-19 were provided by collaborators in the United States, Italy and Spain. The repertoires were made available in a free public database intended to serve as a resource for research on the immune response to SARS-CoV-2. A de-identified subject ID, COVID-19 status, age in years and sex were almost always included in the sample metadata. Samples came from the ongoing ImmuneRACE study (first 160 participants) plus 1,254 subjects from 6 global collaborators. The prospective study material was composed of cDNA or gDNA derived from T cells, B-cell-depleted T cells, or PBMCs. Where HLA class I and class II types were available, the types were taken from metadata supplied by the sample provider, not from assay-based typing. Subjects who had been exposed to COVID-19, were actively infected with it, or had recovered from it provided the deeply sampled blood TCRbeta repertoires that made up the dataset. On the study overall, not on this receptor specifically: The quantity of clinical and demographic metadata differed by source and by participant and was supplied without curation.

In the prospective study, participants were about 18 to 100 years old, resided in approximately 22 geographic areas of the United States, and were enrolled through a virtual design. Cohort assignment in the prospective study relied on participant-reported clinical history from a screening survey and a study questionnaire. Recovered participants in ImmuneRACE Cohort 3 were defined by two consecutive negative NP/OP PCR tests, clearance by a healthcare professional, or resolution of symptoms. In the prospective study, whole blood, serum and a nasopharyngeal or oropharyngeal swab were collected from each participant by mobile phlebotomists. Over a roughly 2-month period, participants in the prospective study had the option of providing additional blood draws and questionnaires. Before DNA extraction, prospective study blood samples were shipped either frozen or at room temperature. Notes on this clone: Its target antigen remains unknown. One base away there is no much larger clone; base qualities are not given.

CDR1 and CDR2 were assigned from the germline V gene as SGHAT and FQNNGV. Inclusive of the bounding cysteine and phenylalanine, the CDR3 is 14 residues long. The DNA shown is the 42-base CDR3, in frame from base 1. Trimming costs V 0 bases and J 1 base, and their ends lie 7 bases apart. TCRbeta CDR3 regions were amplified from genomic DNA by means of the immunoSEQ Assay, a bias-controlled multiplex PCR. The published analysis was carried out like this. The number of nucleated cells in each sample was estimated from the amplification of reference gene primers within the assay. Sequence reads were collapsed and filtered to measure the absolute abundance of every unique TCRbeta CDR3 rearrangement. For each sample, productive Simpson clonality was calculated as the square root of Simpson's diversity index over productive rearrangements. TCRdb limited this immuneACCESS table to in-frame rearrangements with V and J called. A share of clones is missing; checked studies link under half to unresolved V genes, and the rest is unexplained. Clone size and the V and J calls come from that table; the DNA yielded D and trimming. A total of approximately 150,000 clones appear in this sample, around four fifths of them only once. About 6.1% of the sample goes to the ten largest clones.

Sequencing was performed on PBMCs or T cells enriched from blood (not recorded which). In this chain, TRBV11-2 is recombined with TRBJ2-7, with the D gene uncertain. The receptor was derived from a middle-aged woman who had recovered from COVID-19. The bases read TGTGCCAGCAGCTTAGAACCCAGTTCCTACGAGCAGTACTTC. It is translated as CASSLEPSSYEQYF.